This T cell receptor beta chain was captured by sequencing in a study of a mutant IDH1 vaccine in newly diagnosed glioma. Overall study: Patients had eight vaccinations, in weeks 1, 3, 5, 7, 11, 15, 19 and 23.

Germline V CDR1 and CDR2: MGHRA, YSYEKL. Trimming took off 1 base at V and 4 bases at J, with 14 bases between the two ends. The CDR3 covers 16 residues. The time point: week 11, during vaccination. Alongside topical imiquimod, each dose of vaccine comprised 300 ug of mutant IDH1 20-mer peptide. Turning to this clone: Its antigen is currently unknown.

General study results and limits: The study observed vaccine-induced immune responses in approximately 93% of patients. Seemingly, top peripheral T cell clonotype changes bore no relation to pseudoprogression.

Sequenced by immunoSEQ multiplex PCR; TCRdb stores in-frame clones only, minus some. Of some 120,000 clones in the sample, about 82% were seen once. The sequencing here drew on PBMCs, taken from a glioma patient whose treatment included an IDH1 peptide vaccine. This clonotype was sampled from a middle-aged man with glioma. This chain connects TRBV4-1 to TRBJ2-1; tentative D call: TRBD2 (5 bases). This CDR3 is CASSQGSSTLYNEQFF. As DNA, the CDR3 is TGCGCCAGCAGCCAAGGGTCTAGCACCCTTTACAATGAGCAGTTCTTC.